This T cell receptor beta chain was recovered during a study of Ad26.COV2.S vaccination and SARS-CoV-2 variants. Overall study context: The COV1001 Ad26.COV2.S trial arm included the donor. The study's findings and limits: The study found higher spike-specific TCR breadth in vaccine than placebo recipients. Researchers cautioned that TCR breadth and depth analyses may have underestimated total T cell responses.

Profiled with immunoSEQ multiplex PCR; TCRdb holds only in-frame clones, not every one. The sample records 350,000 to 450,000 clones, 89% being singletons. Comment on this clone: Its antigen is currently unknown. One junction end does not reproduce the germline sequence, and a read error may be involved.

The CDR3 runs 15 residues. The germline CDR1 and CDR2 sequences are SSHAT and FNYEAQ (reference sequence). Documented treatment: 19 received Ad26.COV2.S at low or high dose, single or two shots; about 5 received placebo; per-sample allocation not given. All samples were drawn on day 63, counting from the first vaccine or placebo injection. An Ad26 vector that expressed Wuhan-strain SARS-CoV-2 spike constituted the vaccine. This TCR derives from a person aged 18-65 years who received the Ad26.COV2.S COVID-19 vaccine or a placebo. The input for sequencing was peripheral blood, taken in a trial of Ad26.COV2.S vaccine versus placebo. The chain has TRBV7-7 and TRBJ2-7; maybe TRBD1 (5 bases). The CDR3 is CASSLETGSPYEQYF. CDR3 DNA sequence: TGTGCTAGCAGCTTAGAAACAGGCTCACCCTACGAGCAGTACTTC.